This TCR beta chain is from a study of T cells in Graves' hyperthyroidism and ophthalmopathy (dated by TCRdb to the late 2010s). For the wider study: Peripheral blood was sampled at the time of initial diagnosis, prior to any treatment. The approximately 95 discovery patients were divided at random into training and test sets in a 7:3 ratio. Prospective prediction of ophthalmopathy was tested in an independent validation cohort of 18 hyperthyroidism patients and roughly 16 patients who later progressed to ophthalmopathy. Thyroid tissue and blood T-cell repertoires from six Graves' hyperthyroidism patients were also compared in the study. Once sampling was done, hyperthyroidism patients were given methimazole at a starting dose of 30 mg daily, whereas ophthalmopathy patients were given high-dose intravenous methylprednisolone. To identify distinguishing TCR V-J signatures, a discovery cohort of 100 patients was used, comprising under 45 with Graves' ophthalmopathy and approximately 57 with stable Graves' hyperthyroidism. TCR Vbeta CDR3 sequencing of 135 peripheral blood samples (under 45 ophthalmopathy, about 75 hyperthyroidism and roughly 17 progressor patients) is reported in the paper. General study outcomes and caveats: Sample size was not statistically predetermined, and blinding of investigators to group allocation was not performed. Blood samples also contained most of the expanded thyroid clonotypes (frequency above 0.001), which suggests that blood repertoires may reflect thyroid immune responses. In cross-validation, a model built on a 13 V-J signature told ophthalmopathy apart from stable hyperthyroidism with just under 90% sensitivity and about 81% specificity, and in testing the same model reached 80%/75%. In validation, the model predicted progression to ophthalmopathy a median of roughly six months before onset, with around 70% sensitivity and 72.22% specificity.

CDR1 and CDR2, looked up from the germline V gene, are SNHLY and FYNNEI. The CDR3 goes from the cysteine to the phenylalanine over 16 residues. Only CDR3 DNA is held: 48 bases, read in frame from base 1. The V end gives up 4 bases and the J end 4 bases, leaving 9 bases in the junction not matched to a gene. Graves' hyperthyroidism was defined as stable when no progression to ophthalmopathy occurred over 18 months of follow-up. Hyperthyroidism patients were newly diagnosed, with disease duration under 2 months, and aged 18 to 65 years. Patients with uncontrolled infections, other autoimmune diseases, pregnancy or lactation were excluded. Diagnoses were based on clinical symptoms, serum thyroxine and TRAb, thyroid ultrasound and orbital computed tomography. PBMCs were isolated from more than 9 ml of fresh peripheral blood by Ficoll-Paque density gradient centrifugation. Total RNA was extracted using Trizol reagent, and RNA quality was assessed on an Agilent 2100 Bioanalyzer.

With regard to this clonotype: Its antigen is unknown. Base-call qualities are not available, and no considerably larger clone is one nucleotide away.

The TCR beta CDR3 regions were amplified from the RNA transcripts. The first round of RT-PCR for the TCR CDR3 was performed with the HTBI primer set and the Qiagen OneStep RT-PCR kit. A second multiplex PCR round built the libraries, followed by size selection and purification. Paired-end sequencing of the libraries was performed with 100 bp reads on an Illumina HiSeq2000. The study's own analysis went as follows. SOAPnuke was used to process the raw data, removing reads that contained adapters or uncalled bases, had a mean Phred below 15, or lacked an exact match to the constant primer or identifier. High-quality paired reads were merged with COPE v1.2.5, and unique nucleotide sequences were defined as clonotypes. MiTCR v1.1 was used to align clonotypes to the IMGT TRBV, TRBD and TRBJ reference segments. Analysis was restricted to V-J combinations with a frequency above 0.0001, which covered roughly 99% of repertoires. The TCS score was defined as F50 (clonal expansion) divided by E x V (chaos), with BLOSUM62-based TCRdist calculated between CDR3 peptides within each V-J. Welch's t-statistics and random forest reduced 500 to 550 V-J features to roughly 13, which were used in a naive Bayes classifier (R e1071). TCRdb handled the public reads itself, with Q25 trimming in fastp and clone calling in MiXCR, and kept productive beta chains. Rows are unified per CDR3 protein, each entry keeping the most common DNA and genes. The V and J calls were determined by TCRdb, not by the authors. The sample has roughly 380,000 distinct CDR3 sequences on record, over 11% of them singletons. 11% of the sample is held by the ten biggest clonotypes.

Sequencing was carried out using blood. This TCR derives from a woman aged 60 to 75 with Graves' hyperthyroidism. The chain is made from TRBV2 and TRBJ2-3; TRBD2 matches 9 bases in the middle. In nucleotide form, the sequence is TGTGCCAGCAGTGTACTATTAGCGGGAGTGGCAGATACGCAGTATTTT. Protein translation: CASSVLLAGVADTQYF.